Reported below is one T cell receptor beta chain. A single record per CDR3 protein comes from TCRdb applying MiXCR to the RT-PCR reads. Among about 680,000 distinct CDR3 sequences listed, about 14% were seen once. The CDR3 sequence is 12 residues long. The ends were cut back, 4 bases at V and 4 bases at J, with 8 bases in the middle. Looked up from germline, CDR1 is ENHRY and CDR2 is SYGVKD. Sequencing used memory CD4+ T cells from blood. The chain uses TRBV10-3 and TRBJ2-7; D gene uncertain. This sequence was found in a female donor in good health, serving as a healthy control. This chain's CDR3 is CAISATGYEQYF. The CDR3 DNA is TGTGCCATCAGTGCGACGGGTTACGAGCAGTACTTC.